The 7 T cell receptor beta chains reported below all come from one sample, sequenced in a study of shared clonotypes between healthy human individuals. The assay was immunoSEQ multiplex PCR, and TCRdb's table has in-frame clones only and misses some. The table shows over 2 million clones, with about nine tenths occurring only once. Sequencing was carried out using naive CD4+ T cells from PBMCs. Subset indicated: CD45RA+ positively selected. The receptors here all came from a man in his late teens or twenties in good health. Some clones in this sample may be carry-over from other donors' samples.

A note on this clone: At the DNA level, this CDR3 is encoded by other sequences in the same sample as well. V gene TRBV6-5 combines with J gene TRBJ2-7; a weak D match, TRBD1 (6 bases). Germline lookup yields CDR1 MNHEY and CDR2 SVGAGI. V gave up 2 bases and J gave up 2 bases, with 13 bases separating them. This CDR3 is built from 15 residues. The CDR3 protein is CASSYSAGVAYEQYF. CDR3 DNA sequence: TGTGCCAGCAGTTACAGTGCAGGGGTCGCCTACGAGCAGTACTTC.

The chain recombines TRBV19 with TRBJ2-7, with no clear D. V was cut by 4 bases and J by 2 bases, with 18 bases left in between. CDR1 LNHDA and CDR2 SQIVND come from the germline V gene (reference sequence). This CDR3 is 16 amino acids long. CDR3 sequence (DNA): TGTGCCAGTAGTAGAGAGACTGGAGCCGGAACCTACGAGCAGTACTTC. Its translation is CASSRETGAGTYEQYF.

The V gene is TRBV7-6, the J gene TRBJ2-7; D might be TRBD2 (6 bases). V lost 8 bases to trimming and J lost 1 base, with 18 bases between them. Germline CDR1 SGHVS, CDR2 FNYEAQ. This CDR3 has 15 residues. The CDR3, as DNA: TGTGCCAGCTTGAGTCGCGGGATTAGATCCTACGAGCAGTACTTC. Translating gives CASLSRGIRSYEQYF.

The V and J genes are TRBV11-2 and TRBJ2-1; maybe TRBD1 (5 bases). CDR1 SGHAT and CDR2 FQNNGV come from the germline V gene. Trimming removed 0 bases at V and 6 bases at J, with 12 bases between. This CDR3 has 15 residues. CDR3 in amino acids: CASSLEGAMGNEQFF. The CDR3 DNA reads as TGTGCCAGCAGCTTAGAAGGGGCGATGGGCAATGAGCAGTTCTTC.

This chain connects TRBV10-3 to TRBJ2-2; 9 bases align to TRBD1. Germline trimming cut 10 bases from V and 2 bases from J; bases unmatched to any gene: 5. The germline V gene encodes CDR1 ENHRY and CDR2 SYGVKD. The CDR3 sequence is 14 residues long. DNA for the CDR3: TGTGCCACGGGGACAGGGATAAACACCGGGGAGCTGTTTTTT. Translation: CATGTGINTGELFF.

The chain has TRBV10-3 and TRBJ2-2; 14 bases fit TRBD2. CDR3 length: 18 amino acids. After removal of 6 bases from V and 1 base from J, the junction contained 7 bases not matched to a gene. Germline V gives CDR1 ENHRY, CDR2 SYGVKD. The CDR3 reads CAISTGLAGGMNTGELFF. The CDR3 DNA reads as TGTGCCATCAGCACCGGACTAGCGGGAGGCATGAACACCGGGGAGCTGTTTTTT.

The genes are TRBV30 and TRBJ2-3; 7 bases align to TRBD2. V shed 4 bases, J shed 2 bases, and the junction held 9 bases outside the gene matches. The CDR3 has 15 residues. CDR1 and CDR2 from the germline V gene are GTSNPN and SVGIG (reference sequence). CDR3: CAWNGRASITDTQYF. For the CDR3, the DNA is TGTGCCTGGAATGGGAGGGCGAGTATCACAGATACGCAGTATTTT. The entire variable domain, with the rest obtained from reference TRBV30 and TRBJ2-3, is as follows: SQTIHQWPATLVQPVGSPLSLECTVEGTSNPNLYWYRQAAGRGLQLLFYSVGIGQISSEVPQNLSASRPQDRQFILSSKKLLLSDSGFYLCAWNGRASITDTQYFGPGTRLTVL.